The clone carrying this T cell receptor beta chain was picked up one time. Germline CDR1 and CDR2: SGHTA and FQGNSA. V gave up 2 bases and J gave up 15 bases; unmatched junction bases: 15. The CDR3 totals 16 residues. The data stem from a study of blood T cell repertoires in COVID-19. Original data processing: Reference gene primers were amplified, and this amplification served to estimate nucleated cell counts. Profiled with immunoSEQ multiplex PCR; TCRdb holds only in-frame clones, not every one. That table supplies the V and J calls and clone size; D and trimming were determined from the DNA. The sample has about 200,000 clones; about four fifths are singletons.

This TCR derives from a man aged 55 to 69 with acute or convalescent COVID-19. The sample was peripheral blood. V and J are TRBV7-2 and TRBJ1-6, with 8 bases lining up with TRBD1. CDR3 sequence (DNA): TGTGCCAGCAGCTTAAACATCCAGGGGGCTTTGAGCCACCTCCACTTT. As protein: CASSLNIQGALSHLHF.